The clone carrying this TCR beta chain was recorded only once. As handled by the study authors: Researchers report that nucleated cell counts were estimated from reference gene primer amplification. Repertoires were generated with immunoSEQ multiplex PCR, while TCRdb's copy carries only in-frame clones and drops some. The DNA gave D and trimming, while V, J and clone size come from that table. Here the sample spans about 300,000 clones, about nine tenths being singletons. The data derive from a study of blood T cell repertoires in COVID-19. The CDR3 is 15 amino acids. Germline assignment: CDR1 MRHNA and CDR2 SNTAGT. V lost 5 bases, J lost 2 bases, and 1 base stayed unmatched.

The receptor comes from a man aged 25 to 45 who had recovered from COVID-19. The chain employs TRBV6-4 and TRBJ1-4, with TRBD1 matching over 11 bases. Sequenced material: PBMCs or T cells enriched from blood (not recorded which). The CDR3, as DNA: TGTGCCAGCAGTCGGACAGGGGGCACTAATGAAAAACTGTTTTTT. It codes for CASSRTGGTNEKLFF.